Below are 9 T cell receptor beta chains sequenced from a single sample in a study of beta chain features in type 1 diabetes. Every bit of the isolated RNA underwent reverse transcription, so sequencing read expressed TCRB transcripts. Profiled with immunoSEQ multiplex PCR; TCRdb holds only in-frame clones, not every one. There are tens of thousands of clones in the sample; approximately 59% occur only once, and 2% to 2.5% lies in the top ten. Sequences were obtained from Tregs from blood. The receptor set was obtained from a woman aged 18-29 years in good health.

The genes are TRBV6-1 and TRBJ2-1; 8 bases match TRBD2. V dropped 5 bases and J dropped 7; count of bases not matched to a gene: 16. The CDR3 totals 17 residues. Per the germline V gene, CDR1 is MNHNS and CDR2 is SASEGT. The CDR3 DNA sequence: TGTGCCAGCAGTCAAGGGATCCGGGGGGGCCTCAGGAATGAGCAGTTCTTC. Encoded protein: CASSQGIRGGLRNEQFF.

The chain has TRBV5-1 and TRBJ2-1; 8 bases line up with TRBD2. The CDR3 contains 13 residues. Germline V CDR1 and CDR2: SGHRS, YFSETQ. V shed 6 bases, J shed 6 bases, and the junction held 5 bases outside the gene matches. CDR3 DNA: TGCGCCAGCAAAGCGGGAGACGGCAATGAGCAGTTCTTC. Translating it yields CASKAGDGNEQFF.

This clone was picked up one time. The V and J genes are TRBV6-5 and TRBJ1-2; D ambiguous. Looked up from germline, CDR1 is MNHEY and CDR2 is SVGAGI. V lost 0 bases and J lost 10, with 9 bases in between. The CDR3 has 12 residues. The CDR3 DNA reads TGTGCCAGCAGTTACTCGCGGTCCGACTACACCTTC. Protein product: CASSYSRSDYTF.

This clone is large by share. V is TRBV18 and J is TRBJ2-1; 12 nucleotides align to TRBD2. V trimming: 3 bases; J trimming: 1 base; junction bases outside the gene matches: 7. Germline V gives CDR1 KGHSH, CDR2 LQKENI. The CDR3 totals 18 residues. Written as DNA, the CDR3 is TGTGCCAGCTCACCTCCCCTGACTAGCGGGGGATCCTACAATGAGCAGTTCTTC. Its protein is CASSPPLTSGGSYNEQFF. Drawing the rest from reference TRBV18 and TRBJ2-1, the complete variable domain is NAGVMQNPRHLVRRRGQEARLRCSPMKGHSHVYWYRQLPEEGLKFMVYLQKENIIDESGMPKERFSAEFPKEGPSILRIQQVVRGDSAAYFCASSPPLTSGGSYNEQFFGPGTRLTVL.

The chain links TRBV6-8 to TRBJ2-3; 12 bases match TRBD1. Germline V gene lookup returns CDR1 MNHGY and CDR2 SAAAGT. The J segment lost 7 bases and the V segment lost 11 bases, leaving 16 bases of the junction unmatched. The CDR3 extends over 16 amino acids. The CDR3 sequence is CAWNGGGTGGANTQYF. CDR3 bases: TGTGCCTGGAATGGAGGGGGGACAGGGGGCGCCAATACGCAGTATTTT.

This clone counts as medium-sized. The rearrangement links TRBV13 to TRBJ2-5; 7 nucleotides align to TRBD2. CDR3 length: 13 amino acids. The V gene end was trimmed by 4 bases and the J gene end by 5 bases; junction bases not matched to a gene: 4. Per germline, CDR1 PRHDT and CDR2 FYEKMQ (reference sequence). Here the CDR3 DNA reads TGTGCCAGCAGCTCCCTCGGGGGGGAGACCCAGTACTTC. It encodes CASSSLGGETQYF.

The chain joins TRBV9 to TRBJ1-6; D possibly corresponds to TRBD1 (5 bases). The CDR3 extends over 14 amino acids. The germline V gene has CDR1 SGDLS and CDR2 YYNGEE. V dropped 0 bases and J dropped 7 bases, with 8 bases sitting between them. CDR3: CASSVGQPNSPLHF. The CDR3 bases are TGTGCCAGCAGCGTAGGACAGCCAAATTCACCCCTCCACTTT.

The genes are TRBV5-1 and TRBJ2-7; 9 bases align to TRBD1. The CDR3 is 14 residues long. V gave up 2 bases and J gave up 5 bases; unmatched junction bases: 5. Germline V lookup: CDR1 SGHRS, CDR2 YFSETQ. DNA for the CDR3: TGCGCCAGCAGCTTTGGGACAGGGAACAACGAGCAGTACTTC. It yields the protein CASSFGTGNNEQYF. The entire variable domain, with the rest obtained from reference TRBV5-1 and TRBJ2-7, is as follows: KAGVTQTPRYLIKTRGQQVTLSCSPISGHRSVSWYQQTPGQGLQFLFEYFSETQRNKGNFPGRFSGRQFSNSRSEMNVSTLELGDSALYLCASSFGTGNNEQYFGPGTRLTVT.

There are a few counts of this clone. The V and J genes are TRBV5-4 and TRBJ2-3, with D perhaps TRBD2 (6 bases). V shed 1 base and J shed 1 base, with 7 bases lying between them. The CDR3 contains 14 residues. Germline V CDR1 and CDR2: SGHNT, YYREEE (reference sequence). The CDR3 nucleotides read TGTGCCAGCAGCTTGTCGGGAGGCACAGATACGCAGTATTTT. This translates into CASSLSGGTDTQYF.